This TCR beta chain was observed in a study of graft-versus-host responses after intestinal transplantation. Study-wide points: High graft-versus-host to host-versus-graft clonal ratios were seen in allografts of patients with graft-donor T cell macrochimerism.

Germline CDR1 is MNHEY and CDR2 is SVGAGI. J was trimmed by 8 bases and V by 2 bases; bases with no gene match: 8. The CDR3 runs 15 residues. Plating combined roughly 200,000 CFSE-labeled responder cells with roughly 200,000 irradiated, violet-dye-labeled stimulator cells. Some clones are missing from TCRdb's copy, which holds only in-frame ones; the method was immunoSEQ multiplex PCR. The repertoire consists of 15,000 to 20,000 clones, with approximately 40% occurring once and the leading ten covering approximately 0.97%. The starting material was alloreactive CD4+ T cells from a mixed lymphocyte reaction culture, obtained before intestinal transplant. Subset defined: CFSE-low proliferating T cells sorted from roughly six-day pre-transplant mixed lymphocyte reaction (GvH or HvG direction). This clonotype was obtained from a human patient who received an intestinal transplant. The gene calls are TRBV6-5 and TRBJ2-1, with 8 bases matching TRBD2. CDR3 DNA: TGTGCCAGCAGTTACCCTCGGGGGGGCAAACATGAGCAGTTCTTC. Its translation: CASSYPRGGKHEQFF.